This T cell receptor beta chain is drawn from a study of cytomegalovirus exposure and HLA in healthy donors. Overall study results and limits: Reports showed the classifier diagnosing cytomegalovirus status with high specificity and sensitivity. When analyzed later, a missense DCLRE1C variant was found to be linked to TCR beta V- and J-gene trimming. In a later analysis, specific HLA alleles were associated with 15,000 to 20,000 TCR beta sequences at a 0.05 false discovery rate.

A note on this clone: Its matching antigen is unknown.

13 Jbeta primers and 60 Vbeta primers were used for the PCR. Authors' analysis steps: An analysis performed later counted 74 million or so unique TCR beta chains (approximately 10 million of them shared). Method: immunoSEQ multiplex PCR; TCRdb's copy keeps in-frame clones and lacks some. Clone size and V and J calls were adopted from that table, with D and trimming inferred from the DNA. The table has 190,000 or so clones, roughly 78% seen once; the top ten hold about 0.64%. Germline loops: CDR1 LNHDA, CDR2 SQIVND (reference sequence). Trimming pared 1 base from V and 7 bases from J, leaving 17 bases between. CDR3 length: 16 residues.

Source material: PBMCs. The receptor comes from a boy aged 5-17 years in good health and CMV-seronegative. This sequence joins TRBV19 and TRBJ1-5, with D possibly being TRBD1 (6 bases). CDR3 nucleotide sequence: TGTGCCAGTAGTATAGCGCCTGCGACAGGAATGCAGCCCCAGCATTTT. It encodes CASSIAPATGMQPQHF. The variable domain in full, with the rest retrieved from reference TRBV19 and TRBJ1-5, is DGGITQSPKYLFRKEGQNVTLSCEQNLNHDAMYWYRQDPGQGLRLIYYSQIVNDFQKGDIAEGYSVSREKKESFPLTVTSAQKNPTAFYLCASSIAPATGMQPQHFGDGTRLSIL.